A single sample gave rise to the 2 T cell receptor beta chains below, sequenced in a study of HIV-infected patients and healthy controls. Follow-up blood was drawn about 14 weeks, roughly three months, after antiretroviral therapy began. No cell fractionation was done, so the repertoire covers all unsorted peripheral blood T cells. Reverse transcription used 450 to 650 ng RNA and constant-region primers for alpha and beta. Using multiplexing indices, alpha and beta chain libraries were generated apart by chain-specific third strand synthesis. MiXCR was run by TCRdb on the 5' RACE reads, yielding one entry per CDR3 protein. The sample lists approximately 9,400 distinct CDR3 sequences, approximately 9.1% seen once, with about 11% in the top ten. Sequencing was performed on blood, taken during antiretroviral therapy. The receptors were sampled from an adult with HIV infection.

This clonotype has a count of ten or more. The chain combines TRBV20-1 with TRBJ2-3; D perhaps matches TRBD2 (5 bases). Germline CDR1 DFQATT, CDR2 SNEGSKA (reference sequence). V dropped 0 bases and J dropped 4 bases, with 14 bases sitting between them. The CDR3 runs to 15 residues. The CDR3 bases are TGCAGTGCTAGAGATCTTCGTCTAGCCCCAGATACGCAGTATTTT. It specifies CSARDLRLAPDTQYF.

This clonotype was counted ten times or more. The chain joins TRBV5-1 to TRBJ1-4; D unclear. Trimming pared 3 bases from V and 8 bases from J, leaving 11 bases between. The CDR3 consists of 13 residues. Germline V gene data show CDR1 as SGHRS and CDR2 as YFSETQ. DNA of the CDR3: TGCGCCAGCAGCTCTACGGGAGTCGAAAAACTGTTTTTT. Translation: CASSSTGVEKLFF.